Shown below are 14 T cell receptor beta chains from a single sample sequenced in a study of graft-versus-host responses after intestinal transplantation. TCRdb's copy holds only in-frame clones and misses some; the assay was immunoSEQ multiplex PCR. The sample carries nearly 110,000 clones, 80% to 90% recorded once. For these receptors, no antigen is known. The specimen comprised unstimulated CD4+ T cells sorted from spleen or lymph node cells, sampled before transplant. These TCRs come from a human donor who was the organ donor for an intestinal transplant.

This chain connects TRBV7-3 to TRBJ2-7; the match to TRBD2 covers 7 bases. The V gene end was trimmed by 2 bases and the J gene end by 6 bases; junction bases not matched to a gene: 10. Germline V gene sequence: CDR1 SGHTA, CDR2 FQGTGA. The CDR3 extends over 15 amino acids. CDR3: CASSLGLAVFSEQYF. CDR3 in DNA: TGTGCCAGCAGCTTAGGGCTAGCGGTCTTCAGCGAGCAGTACTTC.

The chain recombines TRBV29-1 with TRBJ2-3, with D unclear. The CDR3 sequence is 12 residues long. CDR1 and CDR2 from the germline V gene are SQVTM and ANQGSEA. V was shortened by 1 base and J by 3 bases, with 5 bases between the two germline ends. Written as DNA, the CDR3 is TGCAGCGTTGAAGTCGGGACAGATACGCAGTATTTT. It is translated as CSVEVGTDTQYF.

The J gene is TRBJ2-3, the V gene TRBV10-3, with 7 nucleotides matching TRBD2. This CDR3 spans 12 amino acids. The germline V gene encodes CDR1 ENHRY and CDR2 SYGVKD. J gave up 3 bases and V 6 bases, and 0 bases lay outside the gene matches. In nucleotides, the CDR3 is TGTGCCATCAGGGGGGGGACAGATACGCAGTATTTT. Its translation: CAIRGGTDTQYF.

In DNA form, the CDR3 reads TGTGCCAGCGGGTTAGCGGGACGCAATGAGCAGTTCTTC. Its protein is CASGLAGRNEQFF. The chain joins TRBV6-4 to TRBJ2-1; 8 nucleotides line up with TRBD2. Losses at the gene ends were 8 bases for V and 6 bases for J; bases not matched to a gene: 6. The germline gives CDR1 MRHNA, CDR2 SNTAGT. This CDR3 has 13 residues.

The chain links TRBV11-3 to TRBJ2-7; D not resolved. The CDR3 loop spans 13 amino acids. V gave up 5 bases and J gave up 2 bases, with 10 bases separating them. The germline gives CDR1 SGHNT, CDR2 YENEEA. This CDR3 is CASSLLPTYEQYF. The CDR3 nucleotides read TGTGCCAGCAGCCTCCTCCCGACCTACGAGCAGTACTTC.

This clone was seen only a few times. The chain employs TRBV6-1 and TRBJ2-1, with D possibly matching TRBD1 (5 bases). This CDR3 is built from 13 residues. Trimming stripped 4 bases from V and 5 bases from J, with 9 bases between. Germline V gene sequence: CDR1 MNHNS, CDR2 SASEGT. CDR3 residues: CASSGKQDNEQFF. CDR3 coding DNA: TGTGCCAGCAGTGGTAAACAGGACAATGAGCAGTTCTTC.

This clone was recorded once. V usage is TRBV11-3 and J usage is TRBJ2-3; 7 nucleotides align to TRBD1. Looked up from germline, CDR1 is SGHNT and CDR2 is YENEEA. CDR3 length: 15 residues. With V trimmed by 3 bases and J by 0 bases, 3 bases remained unmatched. The CDR3 protein is CASSFTGASTDTQYF. Written as DNA, the CDR3 is TGTGCCAGCAGCTTTACAGGGGCTAGCACAGATACGCAGTATTTT.

CDR3 region: CASSPPRDRYEKLFF. The CDR3 DNA reads as TGTGCCAGCTCACCACCGAGGGACAGATACGAAAAACTGTTTTTT. This sequence joins TRBV18 and TRBJ1-4; 7 nucleotides line up with TRBD1. The CDR3 spans 15 residues. The germline CDR1 and CDR2 sequences are KGHSH and LQKENI. The V segment lost 0 bases and the J segment 8 bases; nucleotides outside the gene matches: 6.

This chain connects TRBV7-3 to TRBJ2-5; 8 positions match TRBD2. Germline V gene lookup returns CDR1 SGHTA and CDR2 FQGTGA. The V gene end was trimmed by 5 bases and the J gene end by 1 base; junction bases not matched to a gene: 9. CDR3 length equals 16 residues. This chain's CDR3 is CASSRTSGAGQETQYF. DNA for the CDR3: TGTGCCAGCAGCCGAACTAGCGGAGCGGGCCAAGAGACCCAGTACTTC.

This rearrangement joins TRBV19 to TRBJ1-6; TRBD1 is a possible D gene (6 bases). V lost 9 bases, J lost 6 bases, and 18 bases lay in between. The CDR3 contains 15 residues. Germline CDR1 reads LNHDA; CDR2 reads SQIVND (reference sequence). The CDR3 is CASLPGARVNSPLHF. CDR3 sequence (DNA): TGTGCCAGCCTACCGGGGGCGCGGGTTAATTCACCCCTCCACTTT.

The rearrangement uses TRBV6-1 and TRBJ1-3; tentatively, D is TRBD1 (5 bases). V was shortened by 4 bases and J by 3 bases, with 16 bases between the two germline ends. The CDR3 is made up of 16 amino acids. Germline assignment: CDR1 MNHNS and CDR2 SASEGT. DNA for the CDR3: TGTGCCAGCAGTGCCTGGACACTTCAACATGGAAACACCATATATTTT. Translation: CASSAWTLQHGNTIYF.

The table lists this clone with a count of one. The chain is built from TRBV28 and TRBJ2-3; 7 positions agree with TRBD2. Germline V gene data show CDR1 as MDHEN and CDR2 as SYDVKM. J gave up 0 bases and V 2 bases, and 14 bases lay outside the gene matches. This CDR3 contains 19 residues. CDR3 sequence: CASSLGFRGGLFSTDTQYF. The CDR3 DNA is TGTGCCAGCAGTTTAGGGTTTCGGGGAGGGTTGTTTAGCACAGATACGCAGTATTTT.

This chain connects TRBV6-1 to TRBJ2-1; 10 bases align to TRBD2. The germline CDR1 and CDR2 sequences are MNHNS and SASEGT. The CDR3 is 15 residues long. V lost 6 bases to trimming and J lost 4 bases; unmatched junction nucleotides: 6. DNA for the CDR3: TGTGCCAGCAGACCCGGGACTAGCGCGTACAATGAGCAGTTCTTC. This translates into CASRPGTSAYNEQFF.

The chain recombines TRBV4-1 with TRBJ2-1, with D hard to call. This CDR3 has 12 amino acids. CDR1 is MGHRA and CDR2 is YSYEKL in the germline V gene. The V end was cut by 0 bases, the J end by 6 bases, with 3 bases between. The CDR3 DNA follows: TGCGCCAGCAGCCAAGATGTCAATGAGCAGTTCTTC. Protein: CASSQDVNEQFF.